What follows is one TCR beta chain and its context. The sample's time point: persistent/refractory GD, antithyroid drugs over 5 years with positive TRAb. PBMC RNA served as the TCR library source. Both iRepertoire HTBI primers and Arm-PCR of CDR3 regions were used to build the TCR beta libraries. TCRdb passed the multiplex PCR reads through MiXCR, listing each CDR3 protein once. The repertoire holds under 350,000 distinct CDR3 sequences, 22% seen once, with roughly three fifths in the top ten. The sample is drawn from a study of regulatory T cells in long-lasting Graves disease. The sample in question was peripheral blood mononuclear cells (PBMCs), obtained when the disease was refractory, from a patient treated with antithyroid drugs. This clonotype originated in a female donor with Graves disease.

CDR3 loop: CATSRQGDYYEQYF. In nucleotides, the CDR3 is TGTGCCACTTCGAGACAGGGGGACTACTACGAGCAGTACTTC. V gene TRBV2 combines with J gene TRBJ2-7, with 9 bases aligning to TRBD1. After removal of 10 bases from V and 3 bases from J, the junction contained 10 bases not matched to a gene. The germline CDR1 and CDR2 sequences are SNHLY and FYNNEI. The CDR3 is made up of 14 amino acids.